The T cell receptor (beta chain) described here comes from a study of blood T cell repertoires in COVID-19. The overall study: Acute-phase and convalescent COVID-19 samples originated in the United States, Italy and Spain. T cells, B-cell-depleted T cells, or PBMCs supplied cDNA or gDNA.

Original data processing: Estimates of nucleated cell counts were drawn from the amplification of reference gene primers. Libraries were prepared by immunoSEQ multiplex PCR; TCRdb keeps only in-frame clonotypes and omits some of them. The V and J calls and clone size were taken over from that table, and D and trimming were inferred from the DNA. The table records some 290,000 clones, under 95% of them present only once. All enrollees were about 18 to 89 years old and from approximately 25 US areas. The CDR3 totals 17 residues. The germline gives CDR1 MDHEN, CDR2 SYDVKM. The ends were cut back, 7 bases at V and 3 bases at J, with 25 bases in the middle.

The sample taken for sequencing was PBMCs or T cells enriched from blood (not recorded which). The TCR originated in a woman in her 40s with acute COVID-19. The chain links TRBV28 to TRBJ2-7, with D tentatively TRBD1 (5 bases). The CDR3 reads CASIPTGPAGSVYEQYF. In DNA, the CDR3 is TGTGCCAGCATCCCCACAGGTCCCGCAGGGTCGGTCTACGAGCAGTACTTC.